The rows below give T cell receptor beta chains drawn from one sample of a study of T cells after somatic rescue of genetic block. Assay used: immunoSEQ multiplex PCR; TCRdb lists only in-frame clones, some missing. The sample carries tens of thousands of clones, about nine tenths recorded once. What was sequenced was peripheral blood mononuclear cells (PBMCs). These receptors all come from a woman aged 18-35 years. CDR3s include the opening cysteine and the closing phenylalanine or tryptophan. A D gene is named only where the DNA matches it firmly. Expanded clones are given a class, and other clones once, few, many or no size at all.

V	D	size	J	CDR3	DNA
TRBV10-3	TRBD2	.	TRBJ2-1	CAISSTSGIYNEQFF	TGTGCCATCAGTTCGACTAGCGGGATATACAATGAGCAGTTCTTC
TRBV7-7	TRBD2	.	TRBJ2-2	CASRRMSGRGNTGELFF	TGTGCTAGCCGAAGGATGAGCGGGAGAGGAAACACCGGGGAGCTGTTTTTT
TRBV7-3	TRBD1	.	TRBJ2-3	CASSLGQGLGTDTQYF	TGTGCCAGCAGCCTAGGACAGGGTCTAGGCACAGATACGCAGTATTTT
TRBV5-4	.	.	TRBJ2-7	CASSLVTPGEQYF	TGTGCCAGCAGCTTGGTGACCCCAGGCGAGCAGTACTTC
TRBV2	.	.	TRBJ1-4	CASSEAWDTTDEKLFF	TGTGCCAGCAGTGAAGCGTGGGACACTACAGATGAAAAACTGTTTTTT
TRBV11-3	.	.	TRBJ2-3	CASSPGSDTQYF	TGTGCCAGTAGCCCAGGCTCAGATACGCAGTATTTT
TRBV4-1	TRBD2	.	TRBJ2-7	CASSHTTSAIAYEQYF	TGCGCCAGCAGCCACACGACTAGCGCCATTGCCTACGAGCAGTACTTC
TRBV5-1	TRBD1	.	TRBJ2-7	CASSSGTGNYEQYF	TGCGCCAGCAGCTCCGGGACAGGGAACTACGAGCAGTACTTC
TRBV9	.	.	TRBJ2-1	CASSVDRGRTYNEQFF	TGTGCCAGCAGCGTAGATCGGGGGAGGACCTACAATGAGCAGTTCTTC
TRBV30	.	.	TRBJ2-7	CAWSFGHRETNPEQYF	TGTGCCTGGAGTTTTGGCCACAGGGAGACTAATCCCGAGCAGTACTTC
TRBV6-5	.	.	TRBJ1-6	CASTHGEGITLHF	TGTGCCAGCACCCATGGGGAGGGTATCACCCTCCACTTT
TRBV6-5	TRBD1	once	TRBJ1-5	CASRTGGYQPQHF	TGTGCCAGCAGGACAGGGGGCTATCAGCCCCAGCATTTT
TRBV19	.	.	TRBJ2-1	CASSIGIGYEQFF	TGTGCCAGTAGTATCGGCATAGGGTATGAGCAGTTCTTC
TRBV6-4	.	few	TRBJ2-2	CASSPSPGPNTGELFF	TGTGCCAGCAGTCCCAGTCCAGGGCCAAACACCGGGGAGCTGTTTTTT
TRBV30	.	few	TRBJ2-7	CASDSYEQYF	TGTGCCAGTGACAGCTACGAGCAGTACTTC
TRBV11-2	.	few	TRBJ2-3	CASRPTRQANTDTQYF	TGTGCCAGCAGGCCCACGCGCCAGGCCAATACAGATACGCAGTATTTT
TRBV5-1	.	.	TRBJ1-2	CASSLGPASNYGYTF	TGCGCCAGCAGCTTGGGCCCAGCTTCTAACTATGGCTACACCTTC
TRBV28	.	.	TRBJ2-7	CASSFADSYEQYF	TGTGCCAGCAGTTTCGCAGACTCCTACGAGCAGTACTTC
TRBV11-3	TRBD1	.	TRBJ1-2	CASSLGVGGQNYGYTF	TGTGCCAGCAGCTTAGGGGTCGGGGGACAGAACTATGGCTACACCTTC
TRBV4-2	.	.	TRBJ2-2	CASSQDGTTNTGELFF	TGTGCCAGCAGCCAAGATGGCACAACGAACACCGGGGAGCTGTTTTTT
TRBV6-5	TRBD1	.	TRBJ1-2	CASSRTGNNYGYTF	TGTGCCAGCAGCCGGACAGGAAATAACTATGGCTACACCTTC
TRBV18	.	.	TRBJ2-7	CASSPPRGEQYF	TGTGCCAGCTCACCACCCCGGGGGGAGCAGTACTTC
TRBV27	.	.	TRBJ2-4	CASSLNYNAGNIQYF	TGTGCCAGCAGTTTAAACTATAACGCTGGGAACATTCAGTACTTC
TRBV5-4	.	few	TRBJ1-2	CASSLVGANYGYTF	TGTGCCAGCAGCTTGGTTGGAGCTAACTATGGCTACACCTTC
TRBV9	.	.	TRBJ2-5	CASSVVVGSPQETQYF	TGTGCCAGCAGCGTAGTAGTGGGCAGTCCACAAGAGACCCAGTACTTC
TRBV5-4	TRBD1	.	TRBJ2-1	CASSPEGASSYNEQFF	TGTGCCAGCAGCCCCGAGGGGGCAAGCTCCTACAATGAGCAGTTCTTC
TRBV9	.	.	TRBJ2-2	CASSVETGTNTGELFF	TGTGCCAGCAGCGTAGAAACAGGGACGAACACCGGGGAGCTGTTTTTT
TRBV9	.	.	TRBJ1-2	CASSAGPWGYTF	TGTGCCAGCAGCGCAGGACCGTGGGGCTACACCTTC
TRBV7-2	TRBD2	.	TRBJ2-3	CASSFLGSGRGGTQYF	TGTGCCAGCAGCTTTCTTGGTAGCGGGAGAGGGGGCACGCAGTATTTT
TRBV5-4	TRBD1	.	TRBJ2-7	CASSPGTASYEQYF	TGTGCCAGCAGCCCCGGGACAGCAAGCTACGAGCAGTACTTC
TRBV5-6	.	.	TRBJ2-3	CASKYSTDTQYF	TGTGCCAGCAAATATAGCACAGATACGCAGTATTTT
TRBV28	.	.	TRBJ2-3	CASSLLWGRDTQYF	TGTGCCAGCAGTCTGCTTTGGGGGCGGGATACGCAGTATTTT
TRBV9	TRBD1	.	TRBJ1-2	CASSVGGTGAGYGYTF	TGTGCCAGCAGCGTAGGGGGAACAGGGGCCGGCTATGGCTACACCTTC
TRBV27	TRBD2	.	TRBJ2-1	CASSSPASGTHNEQFF	TGTGCCAGCAGTAGCCCTGCCAGCGGGACTCACAATGAGCAGTTCTTC
TRBV30	.	.	TRBJ1-1	CAWSSQNTEAFF	TGTGCCTGGAGTTCACAGAACACTGAAGCTTTCTTT